This T cell receptor beta chain comes out of a study of identical twins. General observations from the study: Cord blood beta clonotypes present at high abundance carried fewer insertions; no such pattern appeared in memory repertoires.

A universal primer binding site was introduced by template switching. The final cDNA contained unique molecular identifiers. Via MiXCR, TCRdb re-called the 5' RACE reads, giving one row per CDR3 protein. The repertoire has some 260,000 distinct CDR3 sequences, about 14% of them found once; the top ten carry around 9.5%. V lost 0 bases, J lost 4 bases, and 7 bases lay in between. The CDR3 length is 13 residues. The germline V gene encodes CDR1 SGDLS and CDR2 YYNGEE. This clonotype was recorded many times. Its antigen is not identified. This TCR came from a young woman in good health. This chain joins TRBV9 and TRBJ1-2; D gene unclear. Sequenced input: memory (CD45RO+) T cells sorted from blood. The CDR3 sequence: CASSVGTSYGYTF. The CDR3 DNA reads as TGTGCCAGCAGCGTAGGGACCAGCTATGGCTACACCTTC.